This T cell receptor beta chain was obtained from a study of cytomegalovirus exposure and HLA in healthy donors. Germline values: CDR1 GTSNPN, CDR2 SVGIG (reference sequence). This CDR3 comprises 17 residues. Trimming stripped 7 bases from V and 3 bases from J, with 22 bases between. PCR amplification relied on 60 Vbeta primers (plus 13 Jbeta primers). Methods used by the authors: There were 70 million to 95 million unique TCR beta chains by a later count, and approximately 11 million of them were shared. The table came from immunoSEQ multiplex PCR; TCRdb's copy has only in-frame clones and leaves some out. V and J calls and clone size are copied from that table; D and trimming were computed from the DNA. This sample carries roughly 180,000 clones, over 65% of them seen once, and the ten largest clones take around 1.5%.

V usage is TRBV30 and J usage is TRBJ2-6; possibly TRBD1 for D (6 bases). This receptor was taken from a man aged 18 to 29 in good health and CMV-seronegative. The sequenced sample consisted of PBMCs. The CDR3 nucleotides read TGTGCCTCCCTGCCAGGGGCCCTCCCCGGTGGGGCCAACGTCCTGACTTTC. It yields the protein CASLPGALPGGANVLTF.